This TCR beta chain was found in a study of OX40 agonist ivuxolimab in advanced cancers. About the study: The dose-escalation group included hepatocellular carcinoma, melanoma, renal cell carcinoma and head and neck cancer.

Clones were read by immunoSEQ multiplex PCR, and TCRdb kept only the in-frame ones, dropping some. This sample yields about 19,000 clones, of which just over 85% are seen a single time; about 14% belongs to the top ten. The CDR3 loop spans 16 amino acids. V gave up 0 bases and J gave up 2 bases, with 14 bases separating them. Germline assignment: CDR1 SEHNR and CDR2 FQNEAQ (reference sequence). This receptor was identified in an adult with an advanced solid tumor such as melanoma, head and neck, liver or kidney cancer. This chain links TRBV7-9 with TRBJ2-7, with D perhaps TRBD1 (5 bases). The material sequenced was CD4+ or CD8+ T cells sorted from blood, taken in a trial of the OX40 agonist ivuxolimab. The CDR3 DNA sequence: TGTGCCAGCAGCTTAGCGTTGGGGCAGACGACCTACGAGCAGTACTTC. Translating gives CASSLALGQTTYEQYF.